The sequence of this T cell receptor beta chain was determined in a study of CD8 T cells in ankylosing spondylitis. Study findings and constraints: About 8 highly homologous variants made up a TCR beta motif that seemed to typify ankylosing spondylitis blood. In the blood and synovial fluid of reactive arthritis, some motif variants had been previously reported.

Germline lookup yields CDR1 LNHNV and CDR2 YYDKDF (reference sequence). Trimming removed 0 bases from V and 5 bases from J, with 16 bases in between. There are 16 residues in the CDR3. This clonotype appeared many times. The antigen is unknown. A quantitative 5'-RACE method, one with molecular barcodes, was used to make TCR beta libraries. TCRdb ran MiXCR on the 5' RACE reads and lists one entry per CDR3 protein. The table shows 200,000 to 300,000 distinct CDR3 sequences, with 8% to 11% occurring only once. Source material: blood, either unsorted or a sorted T cell fraction (not recorded which). The receptor comes from a male donor with ankylosing spondylitis or in good health (not recorded which). The chain combines TRBV15 with TRBJ1-1; D is uncertain. The DNA of the CDR3 is TGTGCCACCAGCAGAGATCTGGCAACCAAGGCAACTGAAGCTTTCTTT. As protein: CATSRDLATKATEAFF.